This TCR beta chain came from a study of blood T cell repertoires in COVID-19. The table lists this clone with a count of one. TCRdb's table, derived via immunoSEQ multiplex PCR, lists solely in-frame clones and lacks some. The sample contains about 180,000 clones, over 75% of which appear only once. The CDR3 has 15 residues. Trimming removed 1 base from V and 9 bases from J; junction bases left unmatched: 9. Germline CDR1 LNHDA, CDR2 SQIVND (reference sequence). The TCR sequence derives from an elderly woman with acute or convalescent COVID-19. The sequenced sample was peripheral blood. The chain links TRBV19 to TRBJ2-1; 7 positions match TRBD1. CDR3 sequence (DNA): TGTGCCAGTAGTATAGGAACAGGGGTCAGAGGTGAGCAGTTCTTC. Translating it yields CASSIGTGVRGEQFF.